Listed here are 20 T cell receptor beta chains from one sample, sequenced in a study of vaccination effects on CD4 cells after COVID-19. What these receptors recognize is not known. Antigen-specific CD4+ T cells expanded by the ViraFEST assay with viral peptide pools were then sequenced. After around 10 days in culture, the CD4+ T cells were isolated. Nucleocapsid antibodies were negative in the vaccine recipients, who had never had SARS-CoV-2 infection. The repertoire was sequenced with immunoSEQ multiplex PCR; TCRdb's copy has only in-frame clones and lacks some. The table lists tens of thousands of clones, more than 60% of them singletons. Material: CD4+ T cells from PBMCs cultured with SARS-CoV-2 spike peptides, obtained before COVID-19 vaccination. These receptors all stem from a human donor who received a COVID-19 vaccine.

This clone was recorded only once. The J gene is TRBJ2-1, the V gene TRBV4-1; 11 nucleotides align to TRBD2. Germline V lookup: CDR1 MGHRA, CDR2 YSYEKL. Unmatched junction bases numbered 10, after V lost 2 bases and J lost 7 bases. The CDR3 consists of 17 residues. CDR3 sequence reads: CASSQPTSGRANNEQFF. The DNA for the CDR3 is TGCGCCAGCAGCCAACCCACTAGCGGGAGAGCTAATAATGAGCAGTTCTTC.

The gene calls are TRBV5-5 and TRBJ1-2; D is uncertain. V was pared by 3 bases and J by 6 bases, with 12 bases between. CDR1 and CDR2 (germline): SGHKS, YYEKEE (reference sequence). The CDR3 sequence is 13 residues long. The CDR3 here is CASSSGSLDGYTF. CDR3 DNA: TGTGCCAGCAGCTCCGGGTCTCTGGATGGCTACACCTTC.

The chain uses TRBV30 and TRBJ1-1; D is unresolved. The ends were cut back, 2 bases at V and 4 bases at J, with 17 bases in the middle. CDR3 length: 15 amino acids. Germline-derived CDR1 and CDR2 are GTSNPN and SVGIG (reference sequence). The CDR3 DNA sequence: TGTGCCTGGAGTCCTTCCCTGACACTTGCCACTGAAGCTTTCTTT. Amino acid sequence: CAWSPSLTLATEAFF.

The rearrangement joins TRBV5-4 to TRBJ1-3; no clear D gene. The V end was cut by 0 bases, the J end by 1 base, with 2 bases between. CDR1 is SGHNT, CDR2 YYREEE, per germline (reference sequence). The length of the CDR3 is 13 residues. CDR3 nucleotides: TGTGCCAGCAGCTTGGGGTCTGGAAACACCATATATTTT. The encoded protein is CASSLGSGNTIYF.

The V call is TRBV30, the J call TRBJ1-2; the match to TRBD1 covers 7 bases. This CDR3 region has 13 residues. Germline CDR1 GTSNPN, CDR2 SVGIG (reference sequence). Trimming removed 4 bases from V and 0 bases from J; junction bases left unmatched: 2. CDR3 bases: TGTGCCTGGAACAGGGGATCTAACTATGGCTACACCTTC. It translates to CAWNRGSNYGYTF.

CDR3: CASSQVYLASDTQYF. CDR3 DNA sequence: TGCGCCAGCAGCCAAGTCTACTTAGCGTCCGATACGCAGTATTTT. The V gene is TRBV4-3, the J gene TRBJ2-3, with D maybe TRBD2 (5 bases). From germline, CDR1 is LGHNA and CDR2 YSLEER. CDR3 length: 15 residues. The ends were cut back, 1 base at V and 6 bases at J, with 14 bases in the middle.

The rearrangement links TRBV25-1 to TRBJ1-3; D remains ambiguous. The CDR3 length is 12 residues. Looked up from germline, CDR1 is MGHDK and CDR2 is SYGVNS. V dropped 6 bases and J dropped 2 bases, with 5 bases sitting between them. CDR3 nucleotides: TGTGCCAGCAGGGTCGCTGGAAACACCATATATTTT. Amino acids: CASRVAGNTIYF.

The chain's CDR3 is CASSMRQGYQPQHF. The DNA for the CDR3 is TGTGCCAGTAGTATGAGACAGGGCTATCAGCCCCAGCATTTT. The chain has TRBV19 and TRBJ1-5; 7 nucleotides align to TRBD1. The CDR3 is 14 residues long. V shed 3 bases, J shed 5 bases, and the junction held 4 bases outside the gene matches. Germline V gene lookup returns CDR1 LNHDA and CDR2 SQIVND (reference sequence).

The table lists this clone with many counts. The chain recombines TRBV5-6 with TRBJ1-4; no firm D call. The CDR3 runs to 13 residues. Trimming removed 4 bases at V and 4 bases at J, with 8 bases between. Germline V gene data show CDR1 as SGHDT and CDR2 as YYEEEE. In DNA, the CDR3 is TGTGCCAGCAGCCTCAGGAATAATGAAAAACTGTTTTTT. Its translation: CASSLRNNEKLFF.

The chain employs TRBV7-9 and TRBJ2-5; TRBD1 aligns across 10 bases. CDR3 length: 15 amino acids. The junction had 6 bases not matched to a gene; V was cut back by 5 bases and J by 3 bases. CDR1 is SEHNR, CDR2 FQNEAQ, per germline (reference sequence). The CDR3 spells CASSQTGTGEETQYF. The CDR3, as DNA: TGTGCCAGCAGCCAGACCGGGACAGGGGAAGAGACCCAGTACTTC.

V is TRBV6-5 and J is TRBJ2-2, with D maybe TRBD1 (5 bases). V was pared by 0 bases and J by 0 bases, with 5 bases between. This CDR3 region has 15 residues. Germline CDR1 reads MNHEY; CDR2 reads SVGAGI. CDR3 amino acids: CASSYSTANTGELFF. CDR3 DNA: TGTGCCAGCAGTTACTCGACAGCGAACACCGGGGAGCTGTTTTTT.

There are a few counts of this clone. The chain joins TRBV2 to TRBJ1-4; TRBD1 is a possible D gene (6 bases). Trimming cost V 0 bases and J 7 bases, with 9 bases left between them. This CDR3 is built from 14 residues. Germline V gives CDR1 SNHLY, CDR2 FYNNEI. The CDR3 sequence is CASSEAGGGEKLFF. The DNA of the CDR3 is TGTGCCAGCAGTGAAGCAGGGGGTGGTGAAAAACTGTTTTTT.

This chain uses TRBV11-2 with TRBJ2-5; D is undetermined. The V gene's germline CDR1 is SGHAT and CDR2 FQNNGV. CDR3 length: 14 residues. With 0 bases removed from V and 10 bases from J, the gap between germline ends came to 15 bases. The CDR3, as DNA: TGTGCCAGCAGCTTAGAGGCAGGCATAAGAGGCCAGTACTTC. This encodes CASSLEAGIRGQYF. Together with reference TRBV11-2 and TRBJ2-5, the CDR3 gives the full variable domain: EAGVAQSPRYKIIEKRQSVAFWCNPISGHATLYWYQQILGQGPKLLIQFQNNGVVDDSQLPKDRFSAERLKGVDSTLKIQPAKLEDSAVYLCASSLEAGIRGQYFGPGTRLLVL.

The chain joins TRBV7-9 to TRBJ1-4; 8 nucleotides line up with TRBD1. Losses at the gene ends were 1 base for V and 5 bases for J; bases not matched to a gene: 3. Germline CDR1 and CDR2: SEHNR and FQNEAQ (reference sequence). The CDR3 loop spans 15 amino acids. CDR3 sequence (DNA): TGTGCCAGCAGCTTAGGACAGGGGATAAATGAAAAACTGTTTTTT. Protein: CASSLGQGINEKLFF. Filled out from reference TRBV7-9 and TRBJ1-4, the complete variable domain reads DTGVSQNPRHKITKRGQNVTFRCDPISEHNRLYWYRQTLGQGPEFLTYFQNEAQLEKSRLLSDRFSAERPKGSFSTLEIQRTEQGDSAMYLCASSLGQGINEKLFFGSGTQLSVL.

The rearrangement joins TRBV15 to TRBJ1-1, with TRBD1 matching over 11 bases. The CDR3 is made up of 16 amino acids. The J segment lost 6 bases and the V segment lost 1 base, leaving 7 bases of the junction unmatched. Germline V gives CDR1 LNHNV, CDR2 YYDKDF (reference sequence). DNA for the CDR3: TGTGCCACCAGCAGAGGAGGCTCGGGACAGGGGGCTGAAGCTTTCTTT. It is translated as CATSRGGSGQGAEAFF.

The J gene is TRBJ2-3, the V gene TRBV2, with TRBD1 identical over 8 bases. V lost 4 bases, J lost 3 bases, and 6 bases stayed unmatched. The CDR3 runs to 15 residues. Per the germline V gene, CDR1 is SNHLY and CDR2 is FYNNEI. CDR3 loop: CASSGRQGRTDTQYF. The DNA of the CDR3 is TGTGCCAGCAGTGGACGACAGGGGAGGACAGATACGCAGTATTTT.

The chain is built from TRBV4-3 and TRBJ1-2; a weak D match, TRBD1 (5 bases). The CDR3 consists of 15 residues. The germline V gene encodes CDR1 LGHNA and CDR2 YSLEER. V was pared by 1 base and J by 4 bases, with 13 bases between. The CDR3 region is CASSQAGQGPYGYTF. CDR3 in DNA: TGCGCCAGCAGCCAAGCCGGGCAGGGTCCCTATGGCTACACCTTC.

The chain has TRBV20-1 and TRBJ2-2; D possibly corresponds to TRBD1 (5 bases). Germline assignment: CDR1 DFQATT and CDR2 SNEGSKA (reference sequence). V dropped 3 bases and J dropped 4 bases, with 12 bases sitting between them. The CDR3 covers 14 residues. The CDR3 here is CSASQGSSTGELFF. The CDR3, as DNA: TGCAGTGCTAGTCAGGGTTCGAGCACCGGGGAGCTGTTTTTT.

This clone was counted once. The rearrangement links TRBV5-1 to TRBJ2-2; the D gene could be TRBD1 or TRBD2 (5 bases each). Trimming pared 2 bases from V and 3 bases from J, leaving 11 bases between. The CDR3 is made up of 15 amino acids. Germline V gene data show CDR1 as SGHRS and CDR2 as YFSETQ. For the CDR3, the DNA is TGCGCCAGCAGCTTCACGGGGCCCCACACCGGGGAGCTGTTTTTT. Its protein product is CASSFTGPHTGELFF.

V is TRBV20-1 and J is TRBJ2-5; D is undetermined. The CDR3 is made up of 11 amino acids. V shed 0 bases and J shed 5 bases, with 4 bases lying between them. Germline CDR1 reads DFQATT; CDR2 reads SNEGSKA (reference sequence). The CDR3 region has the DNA TGCAGTGCTAGAGAGCTGGAGACCCAGTACTTC. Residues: CSARELETQYF.